A single sample gave rise to the 13 T cell receptor beta chains below, sequenced in a study of T cell responses to AZD1222 COVID-19 vaccine. This table comes from immunoSEQ multiplex PCR, and its TCRdb copy is limited to in-frame clones, with some not included. The sample lists roughly 90,000 clones; around 85% were seen once. Source: peripheral blood, taken on day 0 of AZD1222 vaccination. These receptors originate from an adult in good health.

The chain recombines TRBV30 with TRBJ2-7; the match to TRBD2 covers 15 bases. Germline V gene sequence: CDR1 GTSNPN, CDR2 SVGIG (reference sequence). Trimming at V came to 0 bases and at J to 10 bases, leaving 7 bases not matched to a gene. The CDR3 runs to 15 residues. The CDR3 is CAWSVLGTSGGRQYF. The CDR3 nucleotides read TGTGCCTGGAGTGTACTCGGGACTAGCGGGGGGAGACAGTACTTC.

Only a few counts were recorded for this clone. The chain is built from TRBV9 and TRBJ2-1, with D unresolved. V lost 3 bases, J lost 5 bases, and 9 bases lay in between. There are 13 residues in the CDR3. In germline, CDR1 is SGDLS, CDR2 YYNGEE. This CDR3 is CASSARMDNEQFF. The CDR3 nucleotides read TGTGCCAGCAGCGCCCGGATGGACAATGAGCAGTTCTTC.

CDR3 in DNA: TGTGCCAGCAGTGGACTGACAGGGGGCTCTGGCTACACCTTC. Translated: CASSGLTGGSGYTF. The chain recombines TRBV2 with TRBJ1-2; 10 bases are shared with TRBD1. Germline V gives CDR1 SNHLY, CDR2 FYNNEI. The CDR3 length is 14 residues. Losses at the gene ends were 4 bases for V and 7 bases for J; bases not matched to a gene: 6.

V gene TRBV5-4 combines with J gene TRBJ1-1; TRBD1 matches 7 bases. V shed 3 bases, J shed 6 bases, and the junction held 11 bases outside the gene matches. The length of the CDR3 is 15 residues. Germline V gives CDR1 SGHNT, CDR2 YYREEE (reference sequence). This chain's CDR3 is CASSWDTGTASEAFF. The DNA of the CDR3 is TGTGCCAGCAGCTGGGATACCGGGACAGCATCTGAAGCTTTCTTT.

This rearrangement joins TRBV18 to TRBJ1-1; D unresolved. V was clipped by 5 bases and J by 6 bases, with 10 bases between them. The CDR3 spans 12 residues. Germline lookup yields CDR1 KGHSH and CDR2 LQKENI. Here the CDR3 reads CASSSEGAEAFF. CDR3 nucleotides: TGTGCCAGCTCATCGGAGGGCGCTGAAGCTTTCTTT.

The chain has TRBV7-2 and TRBJ2-2; the D gene is possibly TRBD1 (6 bases). Germline V lookup: CDR1 SGHTA, CDR2 FQGNSA. The CDR3 covers 14 residues. Trimming removed 5 bases at V and 7 bases at J, with 14 bases between. CDR3: CASSPEPDSGELFF. CDR3 nucleotides: TGTGCCAGCAGCCCAGAACCGGACAGCGGGGAGCTGTTTTTT.

The V call is TRBV4-1, the J call TRBJ1-3; no reliable D call. The germline V gene has CDR1 MGHRA and CDR2 YSYEKL. The V gene lost 1 base and the J gene lost 7 bases, with 11 bases spanning the gap. CDR3 size: 14 residues. In DNA form, the CDR3 reads TGCGCCAGCAGCCAAGCGACTCGCGGTAACACCATATATTTT. It specifies CASSQATRGNTIYF.

The chain carries TRBV5-4 and TRBJ1-1; D ambiguous. Trimming left V 5 bases short and J 3 bases short, with 8 bases between. The CDR3 runs 12 residues. Germline CDR1 is SGHNT and CDR2 is YYREEE (reference sequence). The CDR3 sequence: CASRRGDTEAFF. CDR3 coding DNA: TGTGCCAGCAGGCGGGGTGACACTGAAGCTTTCTTT.

The gene calls are TRBV5-6 and TRBJ1-2; TRBD1 matches at 9 bases. The CDR3 length is 15 residues. Per germline, CDR1 SGHDT and CDR2 YYEEEE. V lost 4 bases, J lost 4 bases, and 8 bases stayed unmatched. The CDR3 DNA follows: TGTGCCAGCAGCCCGGACAGGGGCACGGGCTATGGCTACACCTTC. This encodes CASSPDRGTGYGYTF. The entire variable domain, with the rest obtained from reference TRBV5-6 and TRBJ1-2, is as follows: DAGVTQSPTHLIKTRGQQVTLRCSPKSGHDTVSWYQQALGQGPQFIFQYYEEEERQRGNFPDRFSGHQFPNYSSELNVNALLLGDSALYLCASSPDRGTGYGYTFGSGTRLTVV.

The chain couples TRBV6-1 to TRBJ2-5, with TRBD1 matching 8 bases. J lost 7 bases, V lost 6 bases, and 7 bases had no gene match. The CDR3 is 13 residues long. CDR1 MNHNS and CDR2 SASEGT come from the germline V gene. The CDR3 nucleotides are TGTGCCAGCAGGCCAGGGGGCATTGTGACCCAGTACTTC. Protein: CASRPGGIVTQYF.

V gene TRBV7-2 combines with J gene TRBJ2-2; D is undetermined. The germline V gene has CDR1 SGHTA and CDR2 FQGNSA. This CDR3 has 14 amino acids. The V end was cut by 7 bases, the J end by 1 base, with 10 bases between. The chain's CDR3 is CASTKNRNTGELFF. In nucleotides, the CDR3 is TGTGCCAGCACTAAAAACAGGAACACCGGGGAGCTGTTTTTT.

This clone was found once. This chain uses TRBV4-2 with TRBJ2-5, with 9 bases identical to TRBD2. The trim removed 4 bases at V and 1 base at J, leaving 10 bases unmatched. The CDR3 is made up of 17 amino acids. Germline CDR1 LGHNA, CDR2 YNFKEQ. CDR3 loop: CASSRGGAGGIQETQYF. The CDR3, as DNA: TGTGCCAGCAGCCGGGGAGGTGCGGGGGGGATCCAAGAGACCCAGTACTTC.

This chain links TRBV30 with TRBJ1-6; D not resolved. V shed 0 bases and J shed 9 bases, with 6 bases lying between them. The CDR3 has 12 residues. Germline V gene data show CDR1 as GTSNPN and CDR2 as SVGIG (reference sequence). The CDR3 spells CAWSVPGSPLHF. The DNA for the CDR3 is TGTGCCTGGAGTGTACCCGGTTCACCCCTCCACTTT. The entire variable domain, with the rest obtained from reference TRBV30 and TRBJ1-6, is as follows: SQTIHQWPATLVQPVGSPLSLECTVEGTSNPNLYWYRQAAGRGLQLLFYSVGIGQISSEVPQNLSASRPQDRQFILSSKKLLLSDSGFYLCAWSVPGSPLHFGNGTRLTVT.